A selection of T cell receptor beta chains follows, all from one sample in a study of T cells in Graves' hyperthyroidism and ophthalmopathy. TCRdb reanalysed the multiplex PCR reads using MiXCR and keeps one entry per CDR3 protein. The top ten hold about 45% of the sample, which has under 550,000 distinct CDR3 sequences, about 20% seen once. Sequenced: blood. Receptor source: a man aged 40-50 years with Graves' ophthalmopathy. The CDR3 runs from the conserved cysteine through the conserved F or W. Fields, in order: CDR3 protein, CDR3 DNA, D gene, CDR3 length, clone size, J gene, V gene. A D gene is named only where the DNA matches it firmly. Size is stated for part of the rows, as once, few or many counts, or as a class when the clone is expanded.

CDR3 protein: CVSSRAREYEQYF; CDR3 DNA: TGTGTCAGCTCGAGGGCCAGGGAATACGAGCAGTACTTC; D gene: .; CDR3 length: 13; clone size: few; J gene: TRBJ2-7; V gene: TRBV6-1
CDR3 protein: CASSLGKTGSQEKLFF; CDR3 DNA: TGTGCCAGCAGCTTAGGAAAGACAGGGTCTCAAGAAAAACTGTTTTTT; D gene: TRBD1; CDR3 length: 16; clone size: many; J gene: TRBJ1-4; V gene: TRBV13
CDR3 protein: CSVEVGVGETQYF; CDR3 DNA: TGCAGCGTTGAGGTGGGGGTCGGAGAGACCCAGTACTTC; D gene: .; CDR3 length: 13; clone size: .; J gene: TRBJ2-5; V gene: TRBV29-1
CDR3 protein: CSASWGGGTDTQYF; CDR3 DNA: TGCAGTGCTTCGTGGGGGGGGGGTACAGATACGCAGTATTTT; D gene: TRBD2; CDR3 length: 14; clone size: few; J gene: TRBJ2-3; V gene: TRBV20-1
CDR3 protein: CASRLTGLQETQYF; CDR3 DNA: TGTGCCAGCAGACTTACAGGCCTCCAAGAGACCCAGTACTTC; D gene: .; CDR3 length: 14; clone size: many; J gene: TRBJ2-5; V gene: TRBV12-3/TRBV12-4
CDR3 protein: CASSLSGSHQETQYF; CDR3 DNA: TGTGCCAGTAGTCTGAGCGGGAGCCACCAAGAGACCCAGTACTTC; D gene: TRBD2; CDR3 length: 15; clone size: few; J gene: TRBJ2-5; V gene: TRBV19
CDR3 protein: CASSLGGDSRSNQPQHF; CDR3 DNA: TGTGCCAGCAGCTTAGGCGGGGACTCTCGGAGCAATCAGCCCCAGCATTTT; D gene: .; CDR3 length: 17; clone size: many; J gene: TRBJ1-5; V gene: TRBV11-2
CDR3 protein: CASSHTSGAYEQYF; CDR3 DNA: TGCGCCAGCAGCCATACAAGCGGAGCCTACGAGCAGTACTTC; D gene: .; CDR3 length: 14; clone size: .; J gene: TRBJ2-7; V gene: TRBV4-1
CDR3 protein: CASSHPRRASGRRVTDTQYF; CDR3 DNA: TGTGCCAGCAGCCATCCCCGGAGGGCTAGCGGGAGAAGAGTGACAGATACGCAGTATTTT; D gene: TRBD2; CDR3 length: 20; clone size: .; J gene: TRBJ2-3; V gene: TRBV14
CDR3 protein: CASSLDQHRGRDYGYTF; CDR3 DNA: TGTGCCAGCAGCTTAGACCAGCACAGGGGAAGGGACTATGGCTACACCTTC; D gene: TRBD1; CDR3 length: 17; clone size: .; J gene: TRBJ1-2; V gene: TRBV11-1
CDR3 protein: CASSPPTGIQPQHF; CDR3 DNA: TGTGCCAGCTCACCTCCCACAGGGATTCAGCCCCAGCATTTT; D gene: .; CDR3 length: 14; clone size: once; J gene: TRBJ1-5; V gene: TRBV18
CDR3 protein: CASSILRDPPQYGYTF; CDR3 DNA: TGTGCCAGCAGCATTCTAAGGGATCCCCCCCAATATGGCTACACCTTC; D gene: .; CDR3 length: 16; clone size: few; J gene: TRBJ1-2; V gene: TRBV7-8
CDR3 protein: CASSLAETGHNEQFF; CDR3 DNA: TGCGCCAGCAGCTTGGCCGAGACAGGGCACAATGAGCAGTTCTTC; D gene: TRBD1; CDR3 length: 15; clone size: .; J gene: TRBJ2-1; V gene: TRBV5-1
CDR3 protein: CASSLMGGIETQYF; CDR3 DNA: TGTGCCAGCAGCTTAATGGGCGGGATAGAGACCCAGTACTTC; D gene: .; CDR3 length: 14; clone size: .; J gene: TRBJ2-5; V gene: TRBV7-3
CDR3 protein: CSAAGTTYYNEQFF; CDR3 DNA: TGCAGTGCCGCCGGGACTACATACTACAATGAGCAGTTCTTC; D gene: TRBD2; CDR3 length: 14; clone size: .; J gene: TRBJ2-1; V gene: TRBV20-1
CDR3 protein: CASRGGTMADTQYF; CDR3 DNA: TGTGCCAGCAGAGGCGGGACCATGGCAGATACGCAGTATTTT; D gene: .; CDR3 length: 14; clone size: .; J gene: TRBJ2-3; V gene: TRBV6-2/TRBV6-3
CDR3 protein: CASRSGTSQYF; CDR3 DNA: TGTGCCAGCAGGAGCGGGACTAGTCAGTATTTT; D gene: TRBD2; CDR3 length: 11; clone size: many; J gene: TRBJ2-3; V gene: TRBV2
CDR3 protein: CSAPPGLAVSEQFF; CDR3 DNA: TGCAGTGCGCCTCCGGGACTAGCGGTTAGTGAGCAGTTCTTC; D gene: TRBD2; CDR3 length: 14; clone size: many; J gene: TRBJ2-1; V gene: TRBV20-1
CDR3 protein: CASSQENYPTGYTF; CDR3 DNA: TGTGCCAGCAGCCAAGAAAACTATCCAACTGGCTACACCTTC; D gene: .; CDR3 length: 14; clone size: many; J gene: TRBJ1-2; V gene: TRBV14
CDR3 protein: CASRTIGQGLSNEQFF; CDR3 DNA: TGTGCCAGCAGGACGATAGGACAGGGGTTGAGCAATGAGCAGTTCTTC; D gene: TRBD1; CDR3 length: 16; clone size: .; J gene: TRBJ2-1; V gene: TRBV28
CDR3 protein: CASSLTPTYEQYF; CDR3 DNA: TGTGCCAGCAGCTTAACCCCTACCTACGAGCAGTACTTC; D gene: .; CDR3 length: 13; clone size: many; J gene: TRBJ2-7; V gene: TRBV11-2
CDR3 protein: CASRFQREGDTQYF; CDR3 DNA: TGCGCCAGCAGGTTCCAGCGGGAAGGAGATACGCAGTATTTT; D gene: TRBD2; CDR3 length: 14; clone size: many; J gene: TRBJ2-3; V gene: TRBV5-1
CDR3 protein: CASSPRGANVLTF; CDR3 DNA: TGTGCCAGCAGCCCCCGCGGGGCCAACGTCCTGACTTTC; D gene: .; CDR3 length: 13; clone size: many; J gene: TRBJ2-6; V gene: TRBV7-9
CDR3 protein: CSARPGSMNTEAFF; CDR3 DNA: TGCAGTGCTAGACCAGGGAGCATGAACACTGAAGCTTTCTTT; D gene: .; CDR3 length: 14; clone size: few; J gene: TRBJ1-1; V gene: TRBV20-1
CDR3 protein: CASSEYQGTDTQYF; CDR3 DNA: TGTGCCAGCAGTGAATACCAGGGCACAGATACGCAGTATTTT; D gene: .; CDR3 length: 14; clone size: .; J gene: TRBJ2-3; V gene: TRBV25-1
CDR3 protein: CASTWSSGANVLTF; CDR3 DNA: TGTGCCAGCACATGGTCCTCTGGGGCCAACGTCCTGACTTTC; D gene: .; CDR3 length: 14; clone size: many; J gene: TRBJ2-6; V gene: TRBV6-1
CDR3 protein: CSARDLRNQETQYF; CDR3 DNA: TGCAGTGCTAGAGATCTGCGCAATCAGGAGACCCAGTACTTC; D gene: .; CDR3 length: 14; clone size: many; J gene: TRBJ2-5; V gene: TRBV20-1
CDR3 protein: CATATNYGYTF; CDR3 DNA: TGTGCCACCGCTACTAACTATGGCTACACCTTC; D gene: .; CDR3 length: 11; clone size: few; J gene: TRBJ1-2; V gene: TRBV27
CDR3 protein: CASSLGRLNYGYTF; CDR3 DNA: TGTGCCAGCAGCTTAGGGAGGTTAAACTATGGCTACACCTTC; D gene: .; CDR3 length: 14; clone size: .; J gene: TRBJ1-2; V gene: TRBV7-8
CDR3 protein: CASSPQGLNNSPLHF; CDR3 DNA: TGTGCCAGCAGCCCACAGGGGTTAAACAATTCACCCCTCCACTTT; D gene: TRBD1; CDR3 length: 15; clone size: few; J gene: TRBJ1-6; V gene: TRBV12-3/TRBV12-4